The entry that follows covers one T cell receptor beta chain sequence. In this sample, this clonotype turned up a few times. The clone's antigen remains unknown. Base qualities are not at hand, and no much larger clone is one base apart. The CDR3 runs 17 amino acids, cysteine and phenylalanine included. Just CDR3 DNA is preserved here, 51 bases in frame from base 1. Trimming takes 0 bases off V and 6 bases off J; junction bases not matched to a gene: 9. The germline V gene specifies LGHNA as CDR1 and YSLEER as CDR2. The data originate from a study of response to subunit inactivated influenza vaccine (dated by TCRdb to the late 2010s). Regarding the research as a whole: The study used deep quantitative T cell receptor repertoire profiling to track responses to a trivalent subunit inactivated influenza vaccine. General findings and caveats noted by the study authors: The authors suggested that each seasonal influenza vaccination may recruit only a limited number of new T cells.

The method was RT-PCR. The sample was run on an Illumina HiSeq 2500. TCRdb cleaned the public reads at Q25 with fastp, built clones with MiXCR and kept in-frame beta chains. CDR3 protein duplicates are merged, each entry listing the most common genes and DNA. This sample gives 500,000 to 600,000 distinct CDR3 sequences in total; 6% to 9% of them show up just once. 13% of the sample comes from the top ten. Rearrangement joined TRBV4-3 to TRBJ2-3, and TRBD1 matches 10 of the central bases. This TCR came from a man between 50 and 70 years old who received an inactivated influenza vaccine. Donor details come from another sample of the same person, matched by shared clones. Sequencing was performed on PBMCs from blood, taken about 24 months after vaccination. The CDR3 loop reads CASSQDIRDRGPDTQYF. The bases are TGCGCCAGCAGCCAAGATATCCGAGACAGGGGGCCTGATACGCAGTATTTT.